This T cell receptor (beta chain) was identified during a study of persistence of HIV-infected CD4 T cells. This was the immunoSEQ version 4 assay in survey mode. Libraries were prepared by immunoSEQ multiplex PCR; TCRdb keeps only in-frame clonotypes and omits some of them. The table includes under 20,000 clones, roughly 60% detected once. Overlapping HIV-1 Gag 15-mer peptides at 0.95 to 1 ug per peptide per mL were used. Sorting of responding CD4+ T cells relied on upregulated CD40 ligand together with CD69. This clone occurred once. Its matching antigen is unknown. V shed 5 bases, J shed 7 bases, and the junction held 14 bases outside the gene matches. Germline values: CDR1 SQVTM, CDR2 ANQGSEA. The CDR3 contains 15 residues.

The starting material was CD4+ T cells sorted from PBMCs after approximately 20-hour stimulation, obtained from a patient who received antiretroviral therapy. The V call is TRBV29-1, the J call TRBJ2-1, with 7 bases matching TRBD2. The sequence was obtained from an adult woman with HIV who was CMV-seropositive. CDR3 sequence reads: CSVPVSGEGWNEQFF. In DNA form, the CDR3 reads TGCAGCGTTCCCGTTTCGGGGGAGGGGTGGAATGAGCAGTTCTTC.